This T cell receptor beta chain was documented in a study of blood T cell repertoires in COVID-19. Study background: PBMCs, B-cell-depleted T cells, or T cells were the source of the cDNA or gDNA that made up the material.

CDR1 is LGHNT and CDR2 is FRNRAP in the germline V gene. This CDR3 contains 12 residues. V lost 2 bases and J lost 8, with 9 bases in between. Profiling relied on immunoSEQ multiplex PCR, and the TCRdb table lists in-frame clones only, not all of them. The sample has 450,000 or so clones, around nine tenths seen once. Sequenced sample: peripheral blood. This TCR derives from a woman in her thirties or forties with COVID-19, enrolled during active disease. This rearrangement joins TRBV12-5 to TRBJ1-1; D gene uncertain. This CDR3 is CASGLIPGEAFF. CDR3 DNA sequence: TGTGCTAGTGGTTTGATCCCGGGAGAAGCTTTCTTT.